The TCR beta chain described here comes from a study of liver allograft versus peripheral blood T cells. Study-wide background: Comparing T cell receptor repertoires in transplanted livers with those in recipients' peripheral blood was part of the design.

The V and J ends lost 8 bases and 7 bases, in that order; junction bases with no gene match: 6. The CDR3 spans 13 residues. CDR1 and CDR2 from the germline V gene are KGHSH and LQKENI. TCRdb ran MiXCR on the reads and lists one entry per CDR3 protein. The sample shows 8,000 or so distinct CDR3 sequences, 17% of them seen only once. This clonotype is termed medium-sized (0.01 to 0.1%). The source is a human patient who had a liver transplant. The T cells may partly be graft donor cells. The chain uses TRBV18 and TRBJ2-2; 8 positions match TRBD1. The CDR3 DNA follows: TGTGCCAGCACAGGACAGGGACACGGGGAGCTGTTTTTT. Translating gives CASTGQGHGELFF. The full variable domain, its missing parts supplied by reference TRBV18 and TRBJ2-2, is NAGVMQNPRHLVRRRGQEARLRCSPMKGHSHVYWYRQLPEEGLKFMVYLQKENIIDESGMPKERFSAEFPKEGPSILRIQQVVRGDSAAYFCASTGQGHGELFFGEGSRLTVL.